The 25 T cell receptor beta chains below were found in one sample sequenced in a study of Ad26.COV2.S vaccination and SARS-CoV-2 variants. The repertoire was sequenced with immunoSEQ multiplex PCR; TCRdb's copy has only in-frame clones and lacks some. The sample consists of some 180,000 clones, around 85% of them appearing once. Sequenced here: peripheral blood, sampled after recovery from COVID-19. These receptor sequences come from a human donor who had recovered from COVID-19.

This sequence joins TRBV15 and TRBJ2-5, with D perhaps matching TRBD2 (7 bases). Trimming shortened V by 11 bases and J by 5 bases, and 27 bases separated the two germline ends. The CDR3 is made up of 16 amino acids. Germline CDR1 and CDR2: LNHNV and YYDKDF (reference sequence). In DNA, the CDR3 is TGTGCCCCAGGGGACCGGGGCGGGGGTACCGGGGAGACCCAGTACTTC. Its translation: CAPGDRGGGTGETQYF.

The CDR3 region is CASSLKGGQGRETQYF. CDR3 in DNA: TGTGCCAGCAGCTTGAAGGGGGGACAGGGGAGAGAGACCCAGTACTTC. The chain employs TRBV5-8 and TRBJ2-5; TRBD1 agrees at 10 bases. Looked up from germline, CDR1 is SGHTS and CDR2 is YDEGEE. The CDR3 spans 16 residues. With V trimmed by 1 base and J by 4 bases, 7 bases remained unmatched.

DNA of the CDR3: TGTGCCAGCGAGTCATCGGTGGGAGCTGGCACAGATACGCAGTATTTT. It yields the protein CASESSVGAGTDTQYF. The gene calls are TRBV2 and TRBJ2-3, with D maybe TRBD2 (5 bases). With 8 bases removed from V and 1 base from J, the gap between germline ends came to 19 bases. This CDR3 region has 16 residues. Germline lookup yields CDR1 SNHLY and CDR2 FYNNEI. The variable domain in full, with the rest retrieved from reference TRBV2 and TRBJ2-3, is EPEVTQTPSHQVTQMGQEVILRCVPISNHLYFYWYRQILGQKVEFLVSFYNNEISEKSEIFDDQFSVERPDGSNFTLKIRSTKLEDSAMYFCASESSVGAGTDTQYFGPGTRLTVL.

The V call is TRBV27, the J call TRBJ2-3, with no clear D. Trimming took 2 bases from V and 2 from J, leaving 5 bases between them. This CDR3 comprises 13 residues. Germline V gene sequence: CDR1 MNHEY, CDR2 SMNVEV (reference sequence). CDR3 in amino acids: CASSLGVTDTQYF. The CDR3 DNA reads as TGTGCCAGCAGTTTAGGAGTCACAGATACGCAGTATTTT.

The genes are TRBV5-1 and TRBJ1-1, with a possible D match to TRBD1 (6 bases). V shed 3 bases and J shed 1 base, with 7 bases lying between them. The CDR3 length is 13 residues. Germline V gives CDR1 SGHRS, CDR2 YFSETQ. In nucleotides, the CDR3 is TGCGCCAGCAGCTGGGGACAGAACACTGAAGCTTTCTTT. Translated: CASSWGQNTEAFF.

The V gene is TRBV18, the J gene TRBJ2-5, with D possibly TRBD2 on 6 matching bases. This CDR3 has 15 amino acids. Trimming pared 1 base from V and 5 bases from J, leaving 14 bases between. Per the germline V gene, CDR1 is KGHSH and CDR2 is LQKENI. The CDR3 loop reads CASSPRPRGVETQYF. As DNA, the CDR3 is TGTGCCAGCTCACCACGCCCGCGGGGCGTTGAGACCCAGTACTTC.

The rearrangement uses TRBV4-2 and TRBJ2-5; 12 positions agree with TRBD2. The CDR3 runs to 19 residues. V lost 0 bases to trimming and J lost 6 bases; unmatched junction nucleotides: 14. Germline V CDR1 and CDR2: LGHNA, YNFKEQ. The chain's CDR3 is CASSQDPASGRAEGQTQYF. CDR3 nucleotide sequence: TGTGCCAGCAGCCAAGATCCGGCTAGCGGGAGGGCCGAGGGGCAGACCCAGTACTTC.

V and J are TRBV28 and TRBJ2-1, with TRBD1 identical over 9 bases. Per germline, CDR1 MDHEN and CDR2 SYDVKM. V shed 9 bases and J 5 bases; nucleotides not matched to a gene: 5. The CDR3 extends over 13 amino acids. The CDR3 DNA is TGTGCCAGTTCGGGGACAGGGAACAATGAGCAGTTCTTC. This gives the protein CASSGTGNNEQFF.

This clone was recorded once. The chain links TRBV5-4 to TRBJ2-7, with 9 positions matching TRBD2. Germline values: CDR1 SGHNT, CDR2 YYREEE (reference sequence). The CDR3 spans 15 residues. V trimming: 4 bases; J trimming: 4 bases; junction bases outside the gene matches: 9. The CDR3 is CASSPAGGRAYEQYF. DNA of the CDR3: TGTGCCAGCAGCCCGGCTGGCGGGAGGGCGTACGAGCAGTACTTC.

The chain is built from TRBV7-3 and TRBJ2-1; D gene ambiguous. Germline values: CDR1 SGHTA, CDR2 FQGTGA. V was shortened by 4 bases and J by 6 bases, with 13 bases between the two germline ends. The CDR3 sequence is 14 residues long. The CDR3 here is CASSSLANANEQFF. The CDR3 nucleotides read TGTGCCAGCAGCTCCCTCGCGAATGCCAATGAGCAGTTCTTC.

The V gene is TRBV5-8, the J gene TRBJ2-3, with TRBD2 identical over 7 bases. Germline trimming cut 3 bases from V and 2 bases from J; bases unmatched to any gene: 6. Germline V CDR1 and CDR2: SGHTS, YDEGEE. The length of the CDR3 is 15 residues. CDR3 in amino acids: CASSWGLPVTDTQYF. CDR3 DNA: TGTGCCAGCAGCTGGGGACTACCTGTCACAGATACGCAGTATTTT.

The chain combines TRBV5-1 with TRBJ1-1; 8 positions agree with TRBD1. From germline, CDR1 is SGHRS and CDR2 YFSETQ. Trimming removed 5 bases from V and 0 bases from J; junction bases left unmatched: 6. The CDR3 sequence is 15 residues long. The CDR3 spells CASSLDRVMNTEAFF. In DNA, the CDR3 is TGCGCCAGCAGTCTGGACAGGGTAATGAACACTGAAGCTTTCTTT.

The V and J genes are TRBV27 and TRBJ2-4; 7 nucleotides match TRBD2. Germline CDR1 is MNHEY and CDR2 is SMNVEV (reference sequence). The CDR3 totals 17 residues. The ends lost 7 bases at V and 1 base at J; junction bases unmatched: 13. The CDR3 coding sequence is TGTGCCAGCAACCCCCTCGGGGGGTTAATTGCCAAAAACATTCAGTACTTC. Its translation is CASNPLGGLIAKNIQYF.

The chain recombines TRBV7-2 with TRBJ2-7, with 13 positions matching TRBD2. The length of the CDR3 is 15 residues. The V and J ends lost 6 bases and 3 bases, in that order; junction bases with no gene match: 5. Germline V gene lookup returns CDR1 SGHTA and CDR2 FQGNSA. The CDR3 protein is CASRRTSGGLYEQYF. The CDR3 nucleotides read TGTGCCAGCAGACGGACTAGCGGGGGACTCTACGAGCAGTACTTC.

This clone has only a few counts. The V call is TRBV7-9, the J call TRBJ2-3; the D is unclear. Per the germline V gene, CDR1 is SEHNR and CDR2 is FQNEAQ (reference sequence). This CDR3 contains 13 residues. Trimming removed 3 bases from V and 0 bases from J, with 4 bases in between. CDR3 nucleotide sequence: TGTGCCAGCAGCTTCGGGAGCACAGATACGCAGTATTTT. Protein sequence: CASSFGSTDTQYF.

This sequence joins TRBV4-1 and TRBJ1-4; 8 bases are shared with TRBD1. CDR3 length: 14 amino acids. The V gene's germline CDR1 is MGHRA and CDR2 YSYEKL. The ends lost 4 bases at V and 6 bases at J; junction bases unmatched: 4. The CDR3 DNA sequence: TGCGCCAGCAGCCTGCAGGGGGCAGATGAAAAACTGTTTTTT. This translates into CASSLQGADEKLFF.

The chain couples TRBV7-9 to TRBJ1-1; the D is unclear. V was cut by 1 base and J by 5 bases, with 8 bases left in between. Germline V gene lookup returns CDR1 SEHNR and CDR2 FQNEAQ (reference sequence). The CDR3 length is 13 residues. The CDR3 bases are TGTGCCAGCAGCTTAGTGTTGGTGACTGAAGCTTTCTTT. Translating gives CASSLVLVTEAFF.

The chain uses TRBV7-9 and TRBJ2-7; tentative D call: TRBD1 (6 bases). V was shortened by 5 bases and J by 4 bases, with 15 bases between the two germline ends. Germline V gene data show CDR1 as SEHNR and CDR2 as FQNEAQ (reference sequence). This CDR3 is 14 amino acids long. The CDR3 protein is CASSNNRVSYEQYF. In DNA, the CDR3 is TGTGCCAGCAGCAATAACAGGGTTTCGTACGAGCAGTACTTC. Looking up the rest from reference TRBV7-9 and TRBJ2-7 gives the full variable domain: DTGVSQNPRHKITKRGQNVTFRCDPISEHNRLYWYRQTLGQGPEFLTYFQNEAQLEKSRLLSDRFSAERPKGSFSTLEIQRTEQGDSAMYLCASSNNRVSYEQYFGPGTRLTVT.

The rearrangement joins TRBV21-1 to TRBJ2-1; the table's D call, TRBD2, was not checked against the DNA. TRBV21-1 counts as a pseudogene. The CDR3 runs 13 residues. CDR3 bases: TGTGCCAGCAGCTCGGGGGGGGTTGATGAGCAGTTCTTC. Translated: CASSSGGVDEQFF.

As DNA, the CDR3 is TGTGCCAGCACCGGGGCTAGCGGGAGTTATGAGCAGTTCTTC. Translating it yields CASTGASGSYEQFF. The chain employs TRBV6-5 and TRBJ2-1; 10 bases line up with TRBD2. Germline lookup yields CDR1 MNHEY and CDR2 SVGAGI. The CDR3 runs to 14 residues. V shed 7 bases, J shed 8 bases, and the junction held 8 bases outside the gene matches.

DNA for the CDR3: TGCGCCAGCAGCTTGGCCGTACAAAATGGCTACACCTTC. It specifies CASSLAVQNGYTF. The rearrangement uses TRBV5-1 and TRBJ1-2; unclear D gene. Germline assignment: CDR1 SGHRS and CDR2 YFSETQ. This CDR3 spans 13 amino acids. The V and J ends lost 0 bases and 6 bases respectively, with 9 bases between them.

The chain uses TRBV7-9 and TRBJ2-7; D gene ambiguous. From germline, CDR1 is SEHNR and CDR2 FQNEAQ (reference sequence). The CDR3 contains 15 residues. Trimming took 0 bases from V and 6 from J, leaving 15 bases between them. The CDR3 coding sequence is TGTGCCAGCAGCTTAGCGGGTCGATTCTCAGGCGAGCAGTACTTC. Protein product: CASSLAGRFSGEQYF.

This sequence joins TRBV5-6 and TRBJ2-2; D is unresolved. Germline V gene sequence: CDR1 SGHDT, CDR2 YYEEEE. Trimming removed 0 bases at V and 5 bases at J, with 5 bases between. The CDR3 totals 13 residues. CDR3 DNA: TGTGCCAGCAGCTTGGGGGGTACCGGGGAGCTGTTTTTT. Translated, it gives CASSLGGTGELFF.

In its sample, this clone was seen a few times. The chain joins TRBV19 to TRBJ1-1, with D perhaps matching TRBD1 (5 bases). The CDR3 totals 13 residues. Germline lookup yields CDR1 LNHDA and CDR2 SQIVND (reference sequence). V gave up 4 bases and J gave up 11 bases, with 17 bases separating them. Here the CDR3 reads CASSTKGGGTAFF. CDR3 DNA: TGTGCCAGTAGTACGAAAGGTGGGGGTACGGCTTTCTTT.

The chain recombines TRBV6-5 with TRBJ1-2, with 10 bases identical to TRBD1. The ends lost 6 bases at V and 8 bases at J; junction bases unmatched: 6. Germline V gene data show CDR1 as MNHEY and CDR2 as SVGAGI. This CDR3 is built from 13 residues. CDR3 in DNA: TGTGCCAGCAGAAAGACAGGGGGCTACGGCTACACCTTC. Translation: CASRKTGGYGYTF.